The present entry profiles one TCR beta chain with its context. Its antigen is currently not known. No per-base quality is available; no much larger clone lies one base away. The collaborating institutions used their own protocols to collect whole blood in K2EDTA tubes. For TCRbeta analysis, collaborators shipped samples as frozen whole blood, isolated PBMCs, or DNA extracted from either of those sample types. This sample is drawn from a study of blood T cell repertoires in COVID-19 (dated by TCRdb to 2020 to 2022). Context from the whole study: Samples covering the acute and convalescent phases of COVID-19 were provided by collaborators in the United States, Italy and Spain. The material from the prospective study consisted of cDNA or gDNA derived from T cells, B-cell-depleted T cells, or PBMCs. The dataset comprised deeply sampled blood TCRbeta repertoires from subjects exposed to, actively infected with, or recovered from COVID-19. The repertoires were released in a freely available public database intended as a resource for research on the immune response to SARS-CoV-2. The samples were drawn from the first 160 participants of the ongoing ImmuneRACE study and from over a thousand subjects provided by 6 global collaborators. Nearly every sample came with metadata listing a de-identified subject ID, COVID-19 status, age in years and sex. Where HLA class I and class II types were available, the types were taken from metadata supplied by the sample provider, not from assay-based typing. The full study reports these points: Clinical and demographic metadata were provided uncurated, with the amount varying by source and participant.

The CDR3 holds 12 amino acids from the cysteine to the phenylalanine. The retained sequence is limited to the CDR3, 36 bases, with the frame set at the first base. V is pared back by 2 bases and J by 3 bases, with 2 bases lying between the germline termini. The CDR1 and CDR2 encoded by the germline V gene are MDHEN and SYDVKM. The immunoSEQ Assay, a bias-controlled multiplex PCR, was used to amplify TCRbeta CDR3 regions from genomic DNA. The published analysis was carried out like this. Nucleated cell counts per sample were estimated from amplification of reference gene primers within the assay. To quantify the absolute abundance of each unique TCRbeta CDR3 rearrangement, sequence reads were collapsed and filtered. For each sample, productive Simpson clonality was calculated by taking the square root of Simpson's diversity index across productive rearrangements. TCRdb provides this immuneACCESS table in a form limited to in-frame rearrangements. Some clones are lacking; in checked studies, under half of them reflect an unresolved V gene, and why the rest are absent is not known. V and J calls and clone size are as listed in that table; D and trimming were resolved from the DNA. This sample is represented by roughly 250,000 clones; roughly 80% of them were singletons. The ten biggest clones cover more than 4.5% of the sample.

The sequenced sample was peripheral blood. The chain was built from TRBV28 and TRBJ1-5; the D gene is not confidently resolved. The TCR was taken from a woman aged 80 or older with active or convalescent COVID-19. The CDR3 protein: CASSLLNQPQHF. The base sequence is TGTGCCAGCAGTTTACTCAATCAGCCCCAGCATTTT. The full variable domain, with segments outside the CDR3 supplied by the reference TRBV28 and TRBJ1-5 proteins, appears as DVKVTQSSRYLVKRTGEKVFLECVQDMDHENMFWYRQDPGLGLRLIYFSYDVKMKEKGDIPEGYSVSREKKERFSLILESASTNQTSMYLCASSLLNQPQHFGDGTRLSIL.